This TCR beta chain was profiled in a study of blood T cell repertoires in COVID-19. On the study more broadly: Collection of acute and convalescent COVID-19 samples took place in the United States, Italy and Spain. Sources were T cells, B-cell-depleted T cells, or PBMCs; the material itself was cDNA or gDNA.

This CDR3 has 13 amino acids. Germline V gives CDR1 SGDLS, CDR2 YYNGEE. V lost 5 bases and J lost 10; bases outside the gene matches: 3. Original methodology: Amplified reference gene primers provided the basis for estimating nucleated cell counts. Profiling relied on immunoSEQ multiplex PCR, and the TCRdb table lists in-frame clones only, not all of them. V and J calls and clone size come straight from that table; D and trimming were deduced from the DNA. The sample yields tens of thousands of clones, about 81% seen once. This clone was detected a few times. This chain uses TRBV9 with TRBJ2-1; TRBD2 aligns across 13 bases. Sequencing input: peripheral blood. This TCR was recovered from a man in his 70s with active COVID-19. This chain's CDR3 is CASRGLAGTEQFF. DNA of the CDR3: TGTGCCAGCAGGGGACTAGCGGGAACCGAGCAGTTCTTC. Complete variable domain (other parts from reference TRBV9 and TRBJ2-1): DSGVTQTPKHLITATGQRVTLRCSPRSGDLSVYWYQQSLDQGLQFLIQYYNGEERAKGNILERFSAQQFPDLHSELNLSSLELGDSALYFCASRGLAGTEQFFGPGTRLTVL.